This is a list of T cell receptor beta chains from one sample in a study of Ad26.COV2.S vaccination and SARS-CoV-2 variants. Clones were read by immunoSEQ multiplex PCR, and TCRdb kept only the in-frame ones, dropping some. The sample lists 200,000 to 300,000 clones, around 89% occurring once. This sample comprised peripheral blood, obtained in a trial of Ad26.COV2.S vaccine versus placebo. All receptors derive from a person aged 18-60 years who received the Ad26.COV2.S COVID-19 vaccine or a placebo. Each CDR3 is given with its conserved first and last residue. A D gene is named only where the DNA matches it firmly. Clone size is stated in some rows and not others, as once, few, many or a class when expanded.

clone_size: -; cdr3_length: 12; d_call: -; j_call: TRBJ1-1; v_call: TRBV28; cdr3_aa: CASSLVNTEAFF; cdr3_nt: TGTGCCAGCAGTTTAGTGAACACTGAAGCTTTCTTT
clone_size: -; cdr3_length: 17; d_call: TRBD2; j_call: TRBJ2-4; v_call: TRBV5-5; cdr3_aa: CASSFKGLAGEKNIQYF; cdr3_nt: TGTGCCAGCAGCTTTAAGGGACTAGCGGGTGAGAAAAACATTCAGTACTTC
clone_size: once; cdr3_length: 16; d_call: TRBD1; j_call: TRBJ2-6; v_call: TRBV15; cdr3_aa: CATSTDRGFGANVLTF; cdr3_nt: TGTGCCACCAGTACGGACAGGGGGTTTGGGGCCAACGTCCTGACTTTC
clone_size: -; cdr3_length: 17; d_call: TRBD1; j_call: TRBJ1-4; v_call: TRBV7-3; cdr3_aa: CASSLPPRTGVVEKLFF; cdr3_nt: TGTGCCAGCAGCTTACCCCCCCGGACAGGGGTCGTTGAAAAACTGTTTTTT
clone_size: -; cdr3_length: 17; d_call: TRBD2; j_call: TRBJ2-1; v_call: TRBV11-2; cdr3_aa: CASSLGTSGRAYNEQFF; cdr3_nt: TGTGCCAGCAGCCTCGGGACTAGCGGGAGGGCTTACAATGAGCAGTTCTTC
clone_size: -; cdr3_length: 16; d_call: TRBD2; j_call: TRBJ2-2; v_call: TRBV28; cdr3_aa: CASSFPSGLAGGELFF; cdr3_nt: TGTGCCAGCAGTTTCCCCTCCGGACTAGCGGGCGGGGAGCTGTTTTTT
clone_size: -; cdr3_length: 14; d_call: -; j_call: TRBJ1-1; v_call: TRBV2; cdr3_aa: CASSEISGVTEAFF; cdr3_nt: TGTGCCAGCAGTGAAATTTCGGGGGTCACTGAAGCTTTCTTT
clone_size: -; cdr3_length: 15; d_call: -; j_call: TRBJ1-3; v_call: TRBV9; cdr3_aa: CASSVGVSTGNTIYF; cdr3_nt: TGTGCCAGCAGCGTAGGGGTTTCGACTGGAAACACCATATATTTT
clone_size: -; cdr3_length: 19; d_call: TRBD1; j_call: TRBJ1-5; v_call: TRBV6-2/TRBV6-3; cdr3_aa: CASSSYSGTGTYSNQPQHF; cdr3_nt: TGTGCCAGCAGTTCGTACTCCGGGACAGGGACTTATAGCAATCAGCCCCAGCATTTT
clone_size: -; cdr3_length: 13; d_call: -; j_call: TRBJ1-2; v_call: TRBV3-1/TRBV3-2; cdr3_aa: CASSQVSGGGYTF; cdr3_nt: TGTGCCAGCAGCCAAGTCTCAGGAGGCGGCTACACCTTC
clone_size: once; cdr3_length: 16; d_call: TRBD1; j_call: TRBJ1-5; v_call: TRBV23-1; cdr3_aa: CASSHQDRWGNQPQHF; cdr3_nt: TGCGCCAGCAGTCACCAGGACAGGTGGGGCAATCAGCCCCAGCATTTT
clone_size: -; cdr3_length: 12; d_call: -; j_call: TRBJ1-6; v_call: TRBV28; cdr3_aa: CASSLGNSPLHF; cdr3_nt: TGTGCCAGCAGTCTTGGGAATTCACCCCTCCACTTT
clone_size: -; cdr3_length: 14; d_call: -; j_call: TRBJ2-3; v_call: TRBV7-2; cdr3_aa: CASSLVRDGDTQYF; cdr3_nt: TGTGCCAGCAGCTTGGTCAGGGATGGAGATACGCAGTATTTT
clone_size: -; cdr3_length: 12; d_call: -; j_call: TRBJ1-5; v_call: TRBV19; cdr3_aa: CATHKGNQPQHF; cdr3_nt: TGTGCCACTCACAAGGGGAATCAGCCCCAGCATTTT
clone_size: -; cdr3_length: 15; d_call: -; j_call: TRBJ2-6; v_call: TRBV20-1; cdr3_aa: CSASGGGSGANVLTF; cdr3_nt: TGCAGTGCTAGTGGCGGCGGCTCTGGGGCCAACGTCCTGACTTTC
clone_size: -; cdr3_length: 15; d_call: TRBD1; j_call: TRBJ2-7; v_call: TRBV19; cdr3_aa: CATDLRQGITYEQYF; cdr3_nt: TGTGCCACCGATCTACGACAGGGGATAACCTACGAGCAGTACTTC
clone_size: -; cdr3_length: 15; d_call: TRBD1; j_call: TRBJ2-3; v_call: TRBV19; cdr3_aa: CASSIQGASTDTQYF; cdr3_nt: TGTGCCAGTAGTATACAGGGGGCCAGCACAGATACGCAGTATTTT